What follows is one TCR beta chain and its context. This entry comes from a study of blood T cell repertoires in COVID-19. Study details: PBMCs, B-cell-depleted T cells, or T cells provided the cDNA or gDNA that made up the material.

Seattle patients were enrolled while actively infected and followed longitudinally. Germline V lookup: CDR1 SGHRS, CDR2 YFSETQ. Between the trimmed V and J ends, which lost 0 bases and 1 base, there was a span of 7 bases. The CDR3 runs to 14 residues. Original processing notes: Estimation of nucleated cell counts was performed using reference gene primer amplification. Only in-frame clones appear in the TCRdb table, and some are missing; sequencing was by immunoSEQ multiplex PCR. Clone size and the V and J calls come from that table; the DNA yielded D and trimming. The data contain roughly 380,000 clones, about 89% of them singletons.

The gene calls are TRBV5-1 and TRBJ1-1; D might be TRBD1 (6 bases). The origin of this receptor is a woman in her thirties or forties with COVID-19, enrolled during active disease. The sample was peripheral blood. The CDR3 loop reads CASSLGTENTEAFF. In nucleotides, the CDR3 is TGCGCCAGCAGCTTGGGGACAGAGAACACTGAAGCTTTCTTT.